Each of the 24 T cell receptor beta chains below was sequenced from the same sample in a study of control samples from healthy donors and cancer patients. The method was immunoSEQ multiplex PCR; TCRdb's version includes in-frame clones alone and lacks a portion of them. Of some 120,000 clones listed, 70% to 90% are singletons. Sequencing was performed on blood. The receptor source for this set is a woman between 65 and 79 years old in good health.

V gene TRBV2 combines with J gene TRBJ1-1; TRBD1 might be the D (6 bases). The V gene lost 6 bases and the J gene lost 0 bases, with 8 bases spanning the gap. Looked up from germline, CDR1 is SNHLY and CDR2 is FYNNEI. The CDR3 has 13 amino acids. CDR3 sequence reads: CASRTGLNTEAFF. The CDR3 DNA reads TGTGCCAGCAGAACAGGGCTGAACACTGAAGCTTTCTTT.

This chain links TRBV19 with TRBJ2-7; D is perhaps TRBD1 (6 bases). In germline, CDR1 is LNHDA, CDR2 SQIVND (reference sequence). The CDR3 is 16 amino acids. V dropped 5 bases and J dropped 3 bases, with 20 bases sitting between them. CDR3 amino acids: CASSPSSSQGHYEQYF. CDR3 DNA: TGTGCCAGTAGTCCCAGCTCCAGCCAGGGACACTACGAGCAGTACTTC. Supplemented by reference TRBV19 and TRBJ2-7, the full variable domain reads DGGITQSPKYLFRKEGQNVTLSCEQNLNHDAMYWYRQDPGQGLRLIYYSQIVNDFQKGDIAEGYSVSREKKESFPLTVTSAQKNPTAFYLCASSPSSSQGHYEQYFGPGTRLTVT.

The rearrangement joins TRBV5-4 to TRBJ1-4, with TRBD1 matching 7 bases. The CDR3 loop spans 15 amino acids. The V gene end was trimmed by 0 bases and the J gene end by 7 bases; junction bases not matched to a gene: 6. Germline values: CDR1 SGHNT, CDR2 YYREEE (reference sequence). The CDR3 nucleotides are TGTGCCAGCAGCTTGGTTCCAGGGGGAGGTGAAAAACTGTTTTTT. It specifies CASSLVPGGGEKLFF.

CDR3 protein: CASSQVSGWEGNTIYF. As DNA, the CDR3 is TGCGCCAGCAGCCAAGTTTCGGGTTGGGAGGGAAACACCATATATTTT. The chain recombines TRBV4-3 with TRBJ1-3; D gene unclear. Trimming took off 1 base at V and 4 bases at J, with 14 bases between the two ends. The CDR3 totals 16 residues. Germline CDR1 reads LGHNA; CDR2 reads YSLEER.

The chain carries TRBV4-3 and TRBJ2-7, with D uncertain. CDR3 length: 10 residues. V was trimmed by 10 bases and J by 5 bases, leaving 9 bases between them. Germline V gene lookup returns CDR1 LGHNA and CDR2 YSLEER. The CDR3 spells CAKWVDEQYF. The CDR3 bases are TGCGCCAAATGGGTCGACGAGCAGTACTTC.

The chain has TRBV27 and TRBJ2-5; 9 nucleotides agree with TRBD2. Germline V gene sequence: CDR1 MNHEY, CDR2 SMNVEV (reference sequence). J was trimmed by 5 bases and V by 4 bases; bases with no gene match: 17. The CDR3 loop spans 18 amino acids. The CDR3 is CASSSTFLMTSGQETQYF. CDR3 nucleotide sequence: TGTGCCAGCAGTTCCACATTCCTAATGACTAGCGGACAGGAGACCCAGTACTTC.

The chain has TRBV20-1 and TRBJ2-4, with 11 bases matching TRBD2. J lost 9 bases, V lost 3 bases, and 7 bases had no gene match. Germline CDR1 reads DFQATT; CDR2 reads SNEGSKA (reference sequence). This CDR3 spans 14 amino acids. The CDR3 region has the DNA TGCAGTGCTAGTCATAGCGGGGGGGGTGGCATTCAGTACTTC. Translating it yields CSASHSGGGGIQYF.

The CDR3 sequence is CASSLWGTATDTQYF. For the CDR3, the DNA is TGTGCCAGCAGCTTATGGGGAACAGCCACAGATACGCAGTATTTT. The chain carries TRBV11-3 and TRBJ2-3, with D unclear. Germline assignment: CDR1 SGHNT and CDR2 YENEEA. The germline V and J ends were trimmed by 2 bases and 2 bases, with 11 bases remaining between them. The CDR3 sequence is 15 residues long.

This clone was counted a few times. The genes are TRBV6-2 or TRBV6-3 and TRBJ1-5, with 7 bases that match TRBD1. The J segment lost 6 bases and the V segment lost 2 bases, leaving 1 base of the junction unmatched. The CDR3 totals 13 residues. CDR1 and CDR2 (germline): MNHEY, SVGEGT. CDR3 residues: CASSYAGGQPQHF. The CDR3 DNA sequence: TGTGCCAGCAGTTACGCAGGGGGTCAGCCCCAGCATTTT.

This chain connects TRBV7-2 to TRBJ2-5, with D possibly matching TRBD2 (6 bases). Deletions cut 8 bases from V and 4 bases from J, with 14 bases between. The CDR3 contains 13 residues. In germline, CDR1 is SGHTA, CDR2 FQGNSA. CDR3 sequence reads: CASASGGRETQYF. CDR3 bases: TGTGCCAGCGCGTCCGGGGGAAGAGAGACCCAGTACTTC.

The genes are TRBV6-6 and TRBJ2-1; D unresolved. The CDR3 has 14 residues. CDR1 and CDR2 from the germline V gene are MNHNY and SVGAGI (reference sequence). Deletions cut 0 bases from V and 4 bases from J, with 7 bases between. The CDR3 region is CASSYSQVYNEQFF. CDR3 sequence (DNA): TGTGCCAGCAGTTACTCGCAGGTTTACAATGAGCAGTTCTTC.

This clone was observed once. The rearrangement links TRBV5-8 to TRBJ1-1; D is uncertain. The CDR3 runs to 16 residues. CDR1 SGHTS and CDR2 YDEGEE come from the germline V gene. V lost 1 base to trimming and J lost 1 base, with 14 bases between them. The CDR3 protein is CASSLSNSVRNTEAFF. The CDR3 DNA is TGTGCCAGCAGCTTGTCGAATTCTGTCAGGAACACTGAAGCTTTCTTT.

The V gene is TRBV7-2, the J gene TRBJ1-4, with D possibly TRBD1 on 6 matching bases. Germline V lookup: CDR1 SGHTA, CDR2 FQGNSA. V was trimmed by 5 bases and J by 8 bases, leaving 24 bases between them. CDR3 length: 17 residues. The CDR3 sequence: CASSPAPFTGTGEKLFF. The CDR3 region has the DNA TGTGCCAGCAGCCCGGCCCCCTTCACAGGGACGGGCGAAAAACTGTTTTTT.

The chain links TRBV6-5 to TRBJ2-3, with D tentatively TRBD2 (6 bases). The CDR3 has 14 residues. Germline V gives CDR1 MNHEY, CDR2 SVGAGI. V lost 5 bases, J lost 2 bases, and 11 bases lay in between. CDR3: CASSLRTTTDTQYF. Written as DNA, the CDR3 is TGTGCCAGCAGTCTGCGGACTACCACAGATACGCAGTATTTT.

The genes are TRBV10-3 and TRBJ1-5; 8 nucleotides line up with TRBD1. Germline V gene data show CDR1 as ENHRY and CDR2 as SYGVKD. The CDR3 length is 18 residues. V lost 7 bases to trimming and J lost 0 bases; unmatched junction nucleotides: 14. This CDR3 reads CAIKLLDRGFYSNQPQHF. In DNA form, the CDR3 reads TGTGCCATCAAATTACTAGACAGGGGTTTTTATAGCAATCAGCCCCAGCATTTT.

V gene TRBV6-5 combines with J gene TRBJ2-3, with D hard to call. Trimming took 7 bases from V and 6 from J, leaving 14 bases between them. CDR1 is MNHEY and CDR2 is SVGAGI in the germline V gene. The CDR3 is made up of 13 amino acids. CDR3 loop: CASTSDPGDTQYF. The CDR3 region has the DNA TGTGCCAGCACCTCTGACCCCGGGGATACGCAGTATTTT.

V gene TRBV11-3 combines with J gene TRBJ2-3; D may match TRBD1 or TRBD2 (6 bases each). V was trimmed by 6 bases and J by 0 bases, leaving 10 bases between them. Germline CDR1 SGHNT, CDR2 YENEEA. The CDR3 spans 14 residues. The chain's CDR3 is CASSRGASTDTQYF. CDR3 coding DNA: TGTGCCAGCAGTAGGGGGGCTAGCACAGATACGCAGTATTTT.

This clone turned up a few times. V usage is TRBV19 and J usage is TRBJ2-3, with 10 positions matching TRBD1. Germline trimming cut 3 bases from V and 4 bases from J; bases unmatched to any gene: 7. Germline-derived CDR1 and CDR2 are LNHDA and SQIVND (reference sequence). The CDR3 is 16 residues long. DNA of the CDR3: TGTGCCAGTAGTATCGGGGACAGGGGATACGCAGATACGCAGTATTTT. Its protein is CASSIGDRGYADTQYF.

This chain links TRBV18 with TRBJ2-2, with D perhaps assigned TRBD1 or TRBD2 (5 bases each). The CDR3 spans 13 residues. Trimming removed 3 bases at V and 5 bases at J, with 7 bases between. Germline V lookup: CDR1 KGHSH, CDR2 LQKENI. CDR3 in DNA: TGTGCCAGCTCACCGGGGGAAACCGGGGAGCTGTTTTTT. Translated, it gives CASSPGETGELFF. Filled out from reference TRBV18 and TRBJ2-2, the complete variable domain reads NAGVMQNPRHLVRRRGQEARLRCSPMKGHSHVYWYRQLPEEGLKFMVYLQKENIIDESGMPKERFSAEFPKEGPSILRIQQVVRGDSAAYFCASSPGETGELFFGEGSRLTVL.

This clone was seen only once. This chain links TRBV7-2 with TRBJ2-7; perhaps TRBD2 as D (7 bases). The CDR3 runs to 14 residues. CDR1 and CDR2 (germline): SGHTA, FQGNSA. V was clipped by 0 bases and J by 6 bases, with 12 bases between them. Here the CDR3 DNA reads TGTGCCAGCAGCTTAGCGGGGGGGGCATCCGAGCAGTACTTC. Amino acids: CASSLAGGASEQYF.

V and J are TRBV9 and TRBJ1-2; 8 bases line up with TRBD1. The CDR3 sequence is 14 residues long. Looked up from germline, CDR1 is SGDLS and CDR2 is YYNGEE. Trimming took 2 bases from V and 5 from J; bases not matched to a gene: 5. The CDR3: CASSVGQGRYGYTF. The CDR3 region has the DNA TGTGCCAGCAGCGTCGGACAGGGTAGATATGGCTACACCTTC.

As for this clone: The sample has other DNA sequences that encode this CDR3 too. This chain joins TRBV5-8 and TRBJ1-4, with 9 positions matching TRBD1. The CDR3 is 17 amino acids. V was pared by 0 bases and J by 0 bases, with 3 bases of the junction left unmatched. Per germline, CDR1 SGHTS and CDR2 YDEGEE. The CDR3 nucleotides are TGTGCCAGCAGCTTGGGGACAGGGGTCCCAACTAATGAAAAACTGTTTTTT. This gives the protein CASSLGTGVPTNEKLFF.

The chain carries TRBV5-1 and TRBJ2-1; 10 bases agree with TRBD2. Trimming took 4 bases from V and 13 from J; bases not matched to a gene: 8. CDR1 and CDR2 from the germline V gene are SGHRS and YFSETQ. The CDR3 spans 13 residues. This chain's CDR3 is CASSENLAGVQFF. In DNA form, the CDR3 reads TGCGCCAGCAGCGAAAATCTAGCGGGGGTTCAGTTCTTC. Looking up the rest from reference TRBV5-1 and TRBJ2-1 gives the full variable domain: KAGVTQTPRYLIKTRGQQVTLSCSPISGHRSVSWYQQTPGQGLQFLFEYFSETQRNKGNFPGRFSGRQFSNSRSEMNVSTLELGDSALYLCASSENLAGVQFFGPGTRLTVL.

The rearrangement links TRBV12-3 or TRBV12-4 to TRBJ1-2; D not certain. The CDR3 length is 13 residues. V lost 2 bases, J lost 10 bases, and 14 bases lay in between. The CDR3 sequence is CASSLPGSEDYTF. The CDR3 DNA reads TGTGCCAGCAGTTTACCGGGCAGCGAAGACTACACCTTC.